These 7 T cell receptor beta chains share one sample of origin, sequenced in a study of T cell responses to AZD1222 COVID-19 vaccine. The assay was immunoSEQ multiplex PCR, and TCRdb's table has in-frame clones only and misses some. Counted here are roughly 170,000 clones, roughly 94% occurring once; the ten biggest clones make up 1.5% to 2%. The source was peripheral blood, collected 28 days after the second AZD1222 dose. The receptors originated from an adult who received the AZD1222 COVID-19 vaccine.

The chain combines TRBV15 with TRBJ1-2, with D unresolved. CDR1 is LNHNV and CDR2 is YYDKDF in the germline V gene (reference sequence). V dropped 0 bases and J dropped 3 bases, with 8 bases sitting between them. CDR3 length equals 14 residues. The CDR3 protein is CATSRDPQDYGYTF. The DNA for the CDR3 is TGTGCCACCAGCAGAGATCCCCAGGACTATGGCTACACCTTC.

V is TRBV15 and J is TRBJ2-1; D gene unclear. Germline loops: CDR1 LNHNV, CDR2 YYDKDF (reference sequence). The CDR3 is made up of 12 amino acids. V lost 0 bases, J lost 10 bases, and 7 bases lay in between. The CDR3 reads CATSRDLWEQFF. The CDR3 region has the DNA TGTGCCACCAGCAGAGATCTGTGGGAGCAGTTCTTC.

The V call is TRBV5-5, the J call TRBJ1-2; D is ambiguous. The length of the CDR3 is 16 residues. Germline V gene sequence: CDR1 SGHKS, CDR2 YYEKEE (reference sequence). V was pared by 2 bases and J by 5 bases, with 19 bases between. CDR3 loop: CASSLGDSSRLYGYTF. For the CDR3, the DNA is TGTGCCAGCAGCTTAGGTGATTCTTCTCGCTTGTATGGCTACACCTTC.

This chain uses TRBV7-9 with TRBJ1-6, with D perhaps TRBD1 (6 bases). Germline CDR1 and CDR2: SEHNR and FQNEAQ (reference sequence). V lost 7 bases to trimming and J lost 7 bases, with 11 bases between them. This CDR3 contains 13 residues. The chain's CDR3 is CASTLGGNSPLHF. The CDR3 DNA sequence: TGTGCCAGCACCCTAGGGGGGAATTCACCCCTCCACTTT.

The V call is TRBV19, the J call TRBJ1-1; D is ambiguous. The germline CDR1 and CDR2 sequences are LNHDA and SQIVND (reference sequence). The CDR3 contains 12 residues. V gave up 6 bases and J gave up 1 base, with 6 bases separating them. This chain's CDR3 is CASRRENTEAFF. The CDR3 bases are TGTGCCAGTAGGAGAGAGAACACTGAAGCTTTCTTT.

The chain is built from TRBV5-5 and TRBJ2-2, with a possible D match to TRBD1 (6 bases). Germline V gene sequence: CDR1 SGHKS, CDR2 YYEKEE (reference sequence). The CDR3 is 19 residues long. The V end was cut by 4 bases, the J end by 3 bases, with 25 bases between. CDR3 coding DNA: TGTGCCAGCAGCAGCACAGGGTATCCGGTGAGATTCGACACCGGGGAGCTGTTTTTT. Amino acids: CASSSTGYPVRFDTGELFF.

The chain links TRBV5-6 to TRBJ2-6, with D unclear. This CDR3 region has 14 residues. V lost 2 bases to trimming and J lost 1 base, with 4 bases between them. Germline CDR1 is SGHDT and CDR2 is YYEEEE. The CDR3, as DNA: TGTGCCAGCAGCTTTAGGTCTGGGGCCAACGTCCTGACTTTC. This sequence encodes CASSFRSGANVLTF.